Listed below are T cell receptor beta chains from one sample, sequenced in a study of beta chain features in type 1 diabetes. Some clones are missing from TCRdb's copy, which holds only in-frame ones; the method was immunoSEQ multiplex PCR. Of about 110,000 clones detected, 30% to 50% appear once; the ten largest clones hold about 0.07%. Sequencing was done on a sample of stem cell memory CD4+ T cells from blood. The receptors originated from a woman between 18 and 30 years old in good health. Each CDR3 is given without its conserved first and last residue.

TRBV28,ASSFGRAGRETQY
TRBV28,ASSFQQGFGNEQF
TRBV15,ATSRDRVRTGGAGYGYT
TRBV18,ASSPQAGDQNQPQH
TRBV29-1,SVEVWAGSYEQY
TRBV18,ASSPGSNYGYT
TRBV15,ATSRGLGGGTDTQY
TRBV5-1,ASRTGTYNEQF
TRBV7-9,ASSEDSLNYGYT
TRBV7-9,ASSSGTSGRQY
TRBV9,ASSVFGREASTDTQY
TRBV5-8,ASSILETQY
TRBV5-1,ASSLEGGGLETQY
TRBV29-1,SALHRDSNQPQH
TRBV7-2,ASSLARPSGTDTQY
TRBV29-1,SISGQGGSDTQY
TRBV11-2,ASTLRPTSGTNTDTQY
TRBV28,ASSLYPPGTSGRRLDTQY
TRBV7-8,ASSPISGLAGGPSYEQY
TRBV25-1,ASSGGFHSFGQETQY
TRBV2,ASIGRGSSGANVLT
TRBV7-2,ASSFSGLASETQY
TRBV7-9,ASSPQRNEQF
TRBV6-5,ASYPTSGHYNEQF
TRBV29-1,SVEDNSGGSSYEQY
TRBV5-1,ASSLVPSSYEQY
TRBV7-2,ASSMRTSVETQY
TRBV29-1,SVLTGLGGYT
TRBV2,ASSESPGNTIY
TRBV7-9,ASSLRLAGELF
TRBV7-2,ASSPSGSHYEQY
TRBV7-2,ASSLTGRALTDTQY
TRBV29-1,SGGAGRMNTEAF
TRBV10-3,AISYIPGGNTGELF
TRBV19,ASSNSLNTEAF
TRBV7-8,ASSIRTGGNYEQY
TRBV28,ASSSGTGVPDTQY
TRBV5-4,ASRPDYMRETQY
TRBV5-1,ASSLPGLAGGPVRYNEQF
TRBV4-1,ASSHREQVSTGELF
TRBV19,ASTQGGGWEAF
TRBV19,ASRGRGYNEQF
TRBV7-9,ASSFTSGTGTGELF
TRBV2,ASSDPGTIY
TRBV5-1,ASSLGPGGIQY
TRBV4-1,ASSRGLLNRGETQY
TRBV7-8,ASSLGRGTYEQY
TRBV27,ASSSNRVFRT
TRBV6-4,ASSESGTGVYGYT
TRBV7-2,ASSLGAWREQY
TRBV5-1,ASSQGTAQETQY
TRBV5-1,ASSLGAANTGELF
TRBV27,ASSPSSTDTQY